This T cell receptor (beta chain) was sequenced for a study of identifying expanded T cells in peripheral blood. Comments on this clone: Its specificity is not known.

The CDR3 runs to 15 residues. Trimming cost V 7 bases and J 2 bases; bases outside gene matches: 8. From germline, CDR1 is SQVTM and CDR2 ANQGSEA. Study-level points and caveats: Two-week clone count variance significantly increased as total template count grew. Technical replicates showed roughly 1.2 changed clones; around two weeks 15 to 20; four weeks 19.

The assay was immunoSEQ multiplex PCR, and TCRdb's table has in-frame clones only and misses some. The sample gives roughly 92,000 clones, around 90% of which show up once; around 17% is in the top ten. This chain links TRBV29-1 with TRBJ1-2; the match to TRBD1 covers 12 bases. The source is a person aged 18 to 70 in good health. The sample taken for sequencing was blood. The CDR3 loop reads CSAGTGGRSNYGYTF. CDR3 nucleotide sequence: TGCAGCGCTGGGACAGGGGGCCGTTCAAACTATGGCTACACCTTC.